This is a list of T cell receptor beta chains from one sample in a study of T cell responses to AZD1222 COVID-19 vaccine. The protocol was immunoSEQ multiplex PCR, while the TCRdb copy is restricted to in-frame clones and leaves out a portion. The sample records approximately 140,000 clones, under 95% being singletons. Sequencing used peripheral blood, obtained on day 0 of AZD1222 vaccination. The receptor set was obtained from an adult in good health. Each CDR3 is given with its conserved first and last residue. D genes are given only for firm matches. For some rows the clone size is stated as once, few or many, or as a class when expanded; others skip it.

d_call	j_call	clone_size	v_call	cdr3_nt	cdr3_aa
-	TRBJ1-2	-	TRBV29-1	TGCAGCGTTGACCAGAACTATGGCTACACCTTC	CSVDQNYGYTF
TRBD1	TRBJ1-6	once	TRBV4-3	TGCGCCAGCAGCCAACAACAGGGGGCAGGGAGCTCACCCCTCCACTTT	CASSQQQGAGSSPLHF
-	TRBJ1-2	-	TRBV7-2	TGTGCCAGCAGCTCCCACGGGGGTTGGTATGGCTACACCTTC	CASSSHGGWYGYTF
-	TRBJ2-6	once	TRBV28	TGTGCCAGCAATACGGCCCTATCTGGGGCCAACGTCCTGACTTTC	CASNTALSGANVLTF
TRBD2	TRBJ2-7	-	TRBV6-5	TGTGCCACCCGGCGGGGGGCCAATTACGAGCAGTACTTC	CATRRGANYEQYF
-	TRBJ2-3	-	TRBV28	TGTGCCAGCAGTCCGGAGGCAGATACGCAGTATTTT	CASSPEADTQYF
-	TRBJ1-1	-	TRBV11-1	TGTGCCAGCAGCCAAGGGACTTACACTGAAGCTTTCTTT	CASSQGTYTEAFF
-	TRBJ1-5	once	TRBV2	TGTGCCAGCAGTCGGGACTCAGGGACTCAGCCCCAGCATTTT	CASSRDSGTQPQHF
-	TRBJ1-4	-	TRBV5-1	TGCGCCAGCAGCTTGTGGGGAAAGGAAAAACTGTTTTTT	CASSLWGKEKLFF
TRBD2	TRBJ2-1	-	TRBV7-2	TGTGCCAGCAGCCCAGGAGTTAGCGGGAGGGAGGTTGAGCAGTTCTTC	CASSPGVSGREVEQFF
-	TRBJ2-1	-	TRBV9	TGTGCCAGCAGCGCTGCCGGGACTCTATCCTACAATGAGCAGTTCTTC	CASSAAGTLSYNEQFF
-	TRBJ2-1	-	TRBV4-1	TGCGCCAGCAGCCAAGAGTACAGGCCCGGCTCCTACAATGAGCAGTTCTTC	CASSQEYRPGSYNEQFF
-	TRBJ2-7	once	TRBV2	TGTGCCAGCAGTGAAAATAGGGGGAGGGGGCATAGCGAGCAGTACTTC	CASSENRGRGHSEQYF
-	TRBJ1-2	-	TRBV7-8	TGTGCCAGCAGCCCGAGGACGGCCCCCTATGGCTACACCTTC	CASSPRTAPYGYTF
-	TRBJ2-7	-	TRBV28	TGTGCCAGCGCCCAGGGGGGCGGGAGACCCTCCTACGAGCAGTACTTC	CASAQGGGRPSYEQYF
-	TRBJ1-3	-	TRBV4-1	TGCGCCAGTTCATCCGGGGTCTACTCTGGAAACACCATATATTTT	CASSSGVYSGNTIYF
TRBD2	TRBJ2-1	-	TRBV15	TGTGCCACCAGCAGGAATAGCGGGGGGCGGGCCTACAATGAGCAGTTCTTC	CATSRNSGGRAYNEQFF
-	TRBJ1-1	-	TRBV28	TGTGCCAGCACCTTAGAGGGGCAACCTGAAGCTTTCTTT	CASTLEGQPEAFF
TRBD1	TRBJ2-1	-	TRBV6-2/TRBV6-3	TGTGCCAGCAGTCCCCGGGACAGGGTTTACAATGAGCAGTTCTTC	CASSPRDRVYNEQFF
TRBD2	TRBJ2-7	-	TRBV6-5	TGTGCCAGCAGTCCCCCCGGACTAGCGGGACACGAGCAGTACTTC	CASSPPGLAGHEQYF
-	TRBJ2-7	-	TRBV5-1	TGCGCCAGCAGCTTGGCCGGGACCTACGAGCAGTACTTC	CASSLAGTYEQYF
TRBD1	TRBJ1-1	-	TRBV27	TGTGCCAGCAGCTCCGATCCCGGGGGACAGACGGGAGCTTTCTTT	CASSSDPGGQTGAFF
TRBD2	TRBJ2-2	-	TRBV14	TGTGCCAGCAGGAATAGCGGGAAGAACACCGGGGAGCTGTTTTTT	CASRNSGKNTGELFF
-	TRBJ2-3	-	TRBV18	TGTGCCAGCTCACCACTTAGCAGAACTAGCACAGATACGCAGTATTTT	CASSPLSRTSTDTQYF
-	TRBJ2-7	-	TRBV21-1	TGTGCCAGCAGCAATTCAGGTTTCGACGAGCAGTACTTC	CASSNSGFDEQYF
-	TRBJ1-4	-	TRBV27	TGTGCCAGCAGTTTACAAGCAGGGCGTGAAAAACTGTTTTTT	CASSLQAGREKLFF
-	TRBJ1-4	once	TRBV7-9	TGTGCCAGCAGCTCGGCGGGGCTGGTGTCCCCAACTAATGAAAAACTGTTTTTT	CASSSAGLVSPTNEKLFF
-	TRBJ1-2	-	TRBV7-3	TGTGCCAGCAGCTTAGGTTCCGGATTTAACTATGGCTACACCTTC	CASSLGSGFNYGYTF
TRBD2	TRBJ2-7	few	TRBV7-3	TGTGCCAGCAGCCGGGAGGTCACCTACGAGCAGTACTTC	CASSREVTYEQYF
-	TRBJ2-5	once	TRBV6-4	TGTGCCAGCAGTGACTCACTTCTAGATTGCGCTGGGGAGACCCAGTACTTC	CASSDSLLDCAGETQYF
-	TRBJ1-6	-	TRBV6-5	TGTGCCAGCAGTTACGGCAGAAGTTCCTATAATTCACCCCTCCACTTT	CASSYGRSSYNSPLHF
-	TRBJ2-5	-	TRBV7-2	TGTGCCAGCAGCTTAGGTTTTCGAAAATACCTTGGGGAGACCCAGTACTTC	CASSLGFRKYLGETQYF
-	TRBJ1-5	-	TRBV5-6	TGTGCCAGCAGCTTTGGGGTCCCTCTGGATCAGCCCCAGCATTTT	CASSFGVPLDQPQHF
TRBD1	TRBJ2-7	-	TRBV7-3	TGTGCCAGCAGCTTCTCGGGACAGGGAGGCGAGCAGTACTTC	CASSFSGQGGEQYF
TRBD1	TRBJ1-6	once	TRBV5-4	TGTGCCAGCAGCTTGGAGCAGGGGGCCCCCCTCCACTTT	CASSLEQGAPLHF
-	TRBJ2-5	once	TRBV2	TGTGCCAGCAGTGAATTAGAGACCCAGTACTTC	CASSELETQYF
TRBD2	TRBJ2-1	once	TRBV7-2	TGTGCCAGCAGCTTGGAGGGAGGGTTTTCCTACAATGAGCAGTTCTTC	CASSLEGGFSYNEQFF
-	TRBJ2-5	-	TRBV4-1	TGCGCCAGCAGCCAAACCACGTGGGAGACCCAGTACTTC	CASSQTTWETQYF
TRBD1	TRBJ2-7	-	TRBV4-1	TGCGCCAGCAGCCAAGAGCGACAGGGGTTCCACGAGCAGTACTTC	CASSQERQGFHEQYF
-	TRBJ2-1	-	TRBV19	TGTGCCAGTAGTGATCCGCCGTACCACAATGAGCAGTTCTTC	CASSDPPYHNEQFF
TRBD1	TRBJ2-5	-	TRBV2	TGTGCCAGTTCCGGGACAGGGGCGGAGACCCAGTACTTC	CASSGTGAETQYF
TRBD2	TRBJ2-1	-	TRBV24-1	TGTGCCACCAGTGATGCGGGGGGGCCCTTCAATGAGCAGTTCTTC	CATSDAGGPFNEQFF
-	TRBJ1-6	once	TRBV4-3	TGCGCCAGCAGCCCCCAACAGGGTTTTTCCTATAATTCACCCCTCCACTTT	CASSPQQGFSYNSPLHF
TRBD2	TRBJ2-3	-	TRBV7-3	TGTGCCAGCAGCCCGGCCTCTAGCGGGAGCCCAGATACGCAGTATTTT	CASSPASSGSPDTQYF
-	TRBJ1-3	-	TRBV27	TGTGCCAGCAGTTTATCGTACGGAGGCTCTGGAAACACCATATATTTT	CASSLSYGGSGNTIYF
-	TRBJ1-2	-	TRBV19	TGTGCCAGTAGTGGCAGGGAGTATGGCTACACCTTC	CASSGREYGYTF
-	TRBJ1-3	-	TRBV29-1	TGCAGCGTAAGGCGTGGAAACACCATATATTTT	CSVRRGNTIYF
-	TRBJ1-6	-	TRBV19	TGTGCGTGTGGGTTGGCAAGTTCACCCCTCCACTTT	CACGLASSPLHF
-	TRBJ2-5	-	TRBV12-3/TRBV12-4	TGTGCCAGCAGAAGGGACGGGGAGACCCAGTACTTC	CASRRDGETQYF
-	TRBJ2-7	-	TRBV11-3	TGTGCCAGCAGCTTAGGCCAGGACTACGAGCAGTACTTC	CASSLGQDYEQYF
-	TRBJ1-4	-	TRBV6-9	TGTGCCAGCAGACAATACCGGGATCCAACTAATGAAAAACTGTTTTTT	CASRQYRDPTNEKLFF